A single sample gave rise to the 32 T cell receptor beta chains below, sequenced in a study of HIV-infected patients and healthy controls (TCRdb year 2014). The library was built by means of 5' RACE. The run used an Illumina MiSeq. TCRdb trimmed public reads at Q25 via fastp, called clones via MiXCR and kept in-frame beta chains. Identical CDR3 protein sequences are pooled into one entry, listed with their most common genes and DNA. For this sample there are about 67,000 distinct CDR3 sequences; approximately 15% appear just once. The top ten constitute approximately 5.4% of the sample. The sequencing input was CD4+ T cells from blood. The receptors were gathered from a human donor in good health.

This clonotype came up many times. The chain combines TRBV5-6 with TRBJ2-1, with 12 nucleotides matching TRBD2. From germline, CDR1 is SGHDT and CDR2 YYEEEE. V trimming: 0 bases; J trimming: 7 bases; junction bases outside the gene matches: 11. The CDR3 spans 18 residues. The CDR3 protein is CASSLARLAGEIENEQFF. The CDR3 DNA sequence: TGTGCCAGCAGCTTGGCGAGACTAGCGGGGGAGATTGAGAATGAGCAGTTCTTC.

The chain employs TRBV29-1 and TRBJ2-7, with TRBD1 matching over 8 bases. The germline gives CDR1 SQVTM, CDR2 ANQGSEA. This CDR3 has 13 amino acids. With 7 bases clipped from V and 0 bases from J, the junction kept 5 bases outside the gene matches. The CDR3 loop is CSAQDRASYEQYF. In DNA, the CDR3 is TGCAGCGCCCAGGACAGGGCCTCCTACGAGCAGTACTTC.

This clonotype was found a few times. This sequence joins TRBV6-5 and TRBJ2-2, with D unclear. Trimming removed 0 bases from V and 5 bases from J, with 7 bases in between. Germline values: CDR1 MNHEY, CDR2 SVGAGI. The CDR3 runs 14 residues. The CDR3 DNA reads TGTGCCAGCAGTTACTCCGGACCGACCGGGGAGCTGTTTTTT. It is translated as CASSYSGPTGELFF.

This clonotype was detected a few times. The CDR3 bases are TGTGCCAGTACTCCCGGGGGGCGAGAGCAAGAGACCCAGTACTTC. Its protein is CASTPGGREQETQYF. V is TRBV19 and J is TRBJ2-5, with a weak D call TRBD2 (7 bases). The CDR3 loop spans 15 amino acids. Trimming removed 7 bases at V and 2 bases at J, with 17 bases between. Germline CDR1 is LNHDA and CDR2 is SQIVND (reference sequence). The variable domain in full, completed from reference TRBV19 and TRBJ2-5, reads DGGITQSPKYLFRKEGQNVTLSCEQNLNHDAMYWYRQDPGQGLRLIYYSQIVNDFQKGDIAEGYSVSREKKESFPLTVTSAQKNPTAFYLCASTPGGREQETQYFGPGTRLLVL.

This clonotype was recorded a few times. The V and J genes are TRBV7-2 and TRBJ2-1; D is perhaps TRBD2 (5 bases). Trimming left V 0 bases short and J 9 bases short, with 9 bases between. Germline V CDR1 and CDR2: SGHTA, FQGNSA. This CDR3 comprises 13 residues. The DNA for the CDR3 is TGTGCCAGCAGCTTAGCCTTACTAGTTGAGCAGTTCTTC. Translating gives CASSLALLVEQFF.

This clonotype was counted only a few times. V and J are TRBV18 and TRBJ2-7, with TRBD1 matching over 7 bases. There are 21 residues in the CDR3. Germline CDR1 is KGHSH and CDR2 is LQKENI. With V trimmed by 2 bases and J by 9 bases, 31 bases remained unmatched. The chain's CDR3 is CASSPVSVTHSGTDLANGQYF. The DNA of the CDR3 is TGTGCCAGCTCACCAGTAAGTGTAACCCATTCAGGGACAGACTTGGCCAACGGGCAGTACTTC.

This clonotype has ten or more counts. The chain links TRBV5-1 to TRBJ1-6; D call uncertain. Germline V gives CDR1 SGHRS, CDR2 YFSETQ. This CDR3 has 16 amino acids. Trimming pared 4 bases from V and 5 bases from J, leaving 16 bases between. CDR3 coding DNA: TGCGCCAGCAGCCTGGGGAGAGATATGCATAATTCACCCCTCCACTTT. It encodes CASSLGRDMHNSPLHF.

The genes are TRBV3-1 and TRBJ2-7; possibly TRBD1 or TRBD2 for D (5 bases each). Germline V CDR1 and CDR2: LGHDT, YNNKEL (reference sequence). V lost 1 base to trimming and J lost 2 bases, with 9 bases between them. CDR3 length: 14 residues. This CDR3 reads CASSQGLGAYEQYF. The CDR3 bases are TGTGCCAGCAGCCAAGGGTTGGGGGCCTACGAGCAGTACTTC.

This clonotype came up a few times. The chain carries TRBV7-2 and TRBJ2-6; perhaps TRBD1 as D (6 bases). The V gene lost 5 bases and the J gene lost 1 base, with 9 bases spanning the gap. Germline CDR1 reads SGHTA; CDR2 reads FQGNSA. This CDR3 spans 15 amino acids. CDR3 in amino acids: CASSPTGSGANVLTF. The CDR3 DNA reads as TGTGCCAGCAGCCCGACAGGATCTGGGGCCAACGTCCTGACTTTC.

This chain uses TRBV20-1 with TRBJ2-5, with 8 bases identical to TRBD2. Per germline, CDR1 DFQATT and CDR2 SNEGSKA (reference sequence). The junction had 12 bases not matched to a gene; V was cut back by 1 base and J by 2 bases. CDR3 length: 17 amino acids. The CDR3: CSARGPTKREMQETQYF. In DNA form, the CDR3 reads TGCAGTGCTAGAGGACCGACTAAGCGGGAGATGCAAGAGACCCAGTACTTC.

This clonotype was recorded at least ten times. The rearrangement joins TRBV20-1 to TRBJ1-2; the match to TRBD1 covers 8 bases. The ends lost 6 bases at V and 8 bases at J; junction bases unmatched: 5. Germline loops: CDR1 DFQATT, CDR2 SNEGSKA (reference sequence). CDR3 length: 11 amino acids. The CDR3 reads CSAWTGKGYTF. Here the CDR3 DNA reads TGCAGTGCCTGGACAGGGAAAGGCTACACCTTC.

The J gene is TRBJ2-5, the V gene TRBV5-1; 14 bases align to TRBD2. With 3 bases clipped from V and 5 bases from J, the junction kept 6 bases outside the gene matches. The CDR3 spans 16 residues. CDR1 is SGHRS and CDR2 is YFSETQ in the germline V gene. CDR3 sequence (DNA): TGCGCCAGCAGCTCCGCCGGGACTAGCGGGAGTGAGACCCAGTACTTC. Translation gives CASSSAGTSGSETQYF.

This clonotype was recorded a few times. The rearrangement joins TRBV20-1 to TRBJ2-7; D gene ambiguous. Germline V gives CDR1 DFQATT, CDR2 SNEGSKA (reference sequence). Trimming took 1 base from V and 7 from J, leaving 14 bases between them. The CDR3 runs 13 residues. This CDR3 is CSARVNHGGEQYF. Here the CDR3 DNA reads TGCAGTGCTAGAGTTAACCACGGTGGGGAGCAGTACTTC.

This chain uses TRBV18 with TRBJ2-3; D uncertain. This CDR3 has 14 residues. V lost 6 bases, J lost 4 bases, and 14 bases lay in between. Germline assignment: CDR1 KGHSH and CDR2 LQKENI. The CDR3 DNA reads as TGTGCCAGCTCTGGACCCGGTTCCGCAGATACGCAGTATTTT. Residues: CASSGPGSADTQYF.

The chain is built from TRBV12-3 or TRBV12-4 and TRBJ2-3; perhaps TRBD1 as D (5 bases). The CDR3 runs 16 residues. Trimming pared 3 bases from V and 0 bases from J, leaving 13 bases between. CDR3 coding DNA: TGTGCCAGCAGTTTGAAGAGACAGTATAGCACAGATACGCAGTATTTT. Amino acid sequence: CASSLKRQYSTDTQYF.

This clonotype was detected only a few times. The V call is TRBV30, the J call TRBJ2-1; D gene ambiguous. Germline CDR1 and CDR2: GTSNPN and SVGIG (reference sequence). The CDR3 is 11 residues long. The V and J ends lost 5 bases and 6 bases respectively, with 8 bases between them. The CDR3 region is CAWVSFNEQFF. DNA of the CDR3: TGTGCCTGGGTTAGTTTCAATGAGCAGTTCTTC.

This clonotype was counted at least ten times. The CDR3 DNA reads as TGTGCCAGCAGTTTGGACGGAGGAGGTTTCTTT. This gives the protein CASSLDGGGFF. V gene TRBV6-6 combines with J gene TRBJ1-1; D is unresolved. The ends were cut back, 4 bases at V and 13 bases at J, with 13 bases in the middle. The CDR3 has 11 amino acids. Germline V lookup: CDR1 MNHNY, CDR2 SVGAGI (reference sequence).

This sequence joins TRBV21-1 and TRBJ1-2; the D segment call TRBD1 is taken from the table without a DNA check. TRBV21-1 is listed as a pseudogene. The CDR3 totals 14 residues. The CDR3 loop reads CASRKAAGSCGYTF. CDR3 sequence (DNA): TGTGCCAGCAGGAAAGCGGCAGGGAGCTGTGGCTACACCTTC.

The table lists this clonotype with a few counts. The chain employs TRBV7-8 and TRBJ1-6; D possibly corresponds to TRBD1 (5 bases). Trimming shortened V by 5 bases and J by 9 bases, and 26 bases separated the two germline ends. The CDR3 is 18 residues long. Per the germline V gene, CDR1 is SGHVS and CDR2 is FQNEAQ. CDR3 loop: CASSATAAGPGSRSPLHF. The DNA of the CDR3 is TGTGCCAGCAGCGCGACCGCGGCAGGACCAGGGTCGCGTTCACCCCTCCACTTT.

This clonotype has just a few counts. The J gene is TRBJ2-2, the V gene TRBV30, with D unresolved. This CDR3 is 14 amino acids long. V lost 3 bases to trimming and J lost 1 base, with 9 bases between them. Germline V CDR1 and CDR2: GTSNPN, SVGIG (reference sequence). The CDR3 loop reads CAWRVWRNTGELFF. In DNA, the CDR3 is TGTGCCTGGAGAGTGTGGCGGAACACCGGGGAGCTGTTTTTT. The full variable domain, rest sourced from reference TRBV30 and TRBJ2-2, is SQTIHQWPATLVQPVGSPLSLECTVEGTSNPNLYWYRQAAGRGLQLLFYSVGIGQISSEVPQNLSASRPQDRQFILSSKKLLLSDSGFYLCAWRVWRNTGELFFGEGSRLTVL.

This clonotype was found a few times. The chain has TRBV10-2 and TRBJ2-3; D unclear. V lost 6 bases to trimming and J lost 0 bases, with 10 bases between them. Germline V lookup: CDR1 WSHSY, CDR2 SAAADI. This CDR3 is built from 14 residues. CDR3 residues: CASRDVGSTDTQYF. DNA for the CDR3: TGCGCCAGCAGGGACGTGGGTAGCACAGATACGCAGTATTTT.

This clonotype was counted ten times or more. The CDR3 spells CSAREASGSTDTQYF. The CDR3 bases are TGCAGTGCTAGAGAGGCGAGTGGGAGCACAGATACGCAGTATTTT. The chain carries TRBV20-1 and TRBJ2-3; D is undetermined. This CDR3 has 15 amino acids. From germline, CDR1 is DFQATT and CDR2 SNEGSKA (reference sequence). The germline V and J ends were trimmed by 0 bases and 0 bases, with 10 bases remaining between them.

The V and J genes are TRBV2 and TRBJ1-1; D not resolved. This CDR3 region has 13 residues. Germline V lookup: CDR1 SNHLY, CDR2 FYNNEI. V lost 5 bases and J 5 bases, leaving 12 bases between the germline ends. The CDR3 sequence: CASSQTGWTEAFF. The CDR3 DNA reads as TGTGCCAGCAGTCAGACGGGTTGGACTGAAGCTTTCTTT. Filled out from reference TRBV2 and TRBJ1-1, the complete variable domain reads EPEVTQTPSHQVTQMGQEVILRCVPISNHLYFYWYRQILGQKVEFLVSFYNNEISEKSEIFDDQFSVERPDGSNFTLKIRSTKLEDSAMYFCASSQTGWTEAFFGQGTRLTVV.

This clonotype was found a few times. The V gene is TRBV9, the J gene TRBJ2-3; D is undetermined. The CDR3 is 15 amino acids. Germline values: CDR1 SGDLS, CDR2 YYNGEE. Trimming pared 0 bases from V and 1 base from J, leaving 9 bases between. This CDR3 reads CASSVAGPRTDTQYF. Written as DNA, the CDR3 is TGTGCCAGCAGCGTAGCGGGTCCCCGCACAGATACGCAGTATTTT.

This clonotype was counted only a few times. The gene calls are TRBV20-1 and TRBJ1-5; 11 positions agree with TRBD1. V trimming: 5 bases; J trimming: 7 bases; junction bases outside the gene matches: 7. Germline CDR1 reads DFQATT; CDR2 reads SNEGSKA (reference sequence). The CDR3 consists of 14 residues. CDR3 region: CSAQGQGGVQPQHF. CDR3 sequence (DNA): TGCAGTGCTCAGGGACAGGGGGGAGTCCAGCCCCAGCATTTT.

This clonotype was picked up a small number of times. V usage is TRBV19 and J usage is TRBJ1-5, with 9 bases fitting TRBD1. CDR3 length equals 15 residues. Per the germline V gene, CDR1 is LNHDA and CDR2 is SQIVND (reference sequence). Unmatched junction bases numbered 9, after V lost 6 bases and J lost 6 bases. CDR3 region: CASSPRDRVGQPQHF. The CDR3 bases are TGTGCCAGTAGCCCGCGGGACAGGGTTGGTCAGCCCCAGCATTTT. Variable domain in full (rest from reference TRBV19 and TRBJ1-5): DGGITQSPKYLFRKEGQNVTLSCEQNLNHDAMYWYRQDPGQGLRLIYYSQIVNDFQKGDIAEGYSVSREKKESFPLTVTSAQKNPTAFYLCASSPRDRVGQPQHFGDGTRLSIL.

This clonotype was observed many times. V is TRBV7-2 and J is TRBJ1-2; D is unresolved. Germline V gene data show CDR1 as SGHTA and CDR2 as FQGNSA. The V end lost 6 bases, the J end lost 6 bases, and 11 bases lay between the germline ends. The CDR3 has 12 residues. The DNA of the CDR3 is TGTGCCAGCAGGTCCCAGGAAGATGGCTACACCTTC. This sequence encodes CASRSQEDGYTF.

This clonotype was detected ten times or more. This chain uses TRBV5-6 with TRBJ1-5; unclear D gene. V shed 0 bases and J shed 4 bases, with 2 bases lying between them. CDR1 is SGHDT, CDR2 YYEEEE, per germline. The length of the CDR3 is 12 residues. The CDR3 protein is CASSLGNQPQHF. The CDR3 DNA reads as TGTGCCAGCAGCTTGGGGAATCAGCCCCAGCATTTT.

This clonotype has only a few counts. This chain uses TRBV28 with TRBJ2-4; TRBD1 is a possible D gene (6 bases). CDR3 length: 13 amino acids. Trimming shortened V by 2 bases and J by 9 bases, and 11 bases separated the two germline ends. Germline CDR1 is MDHEN and CDR2 is SYDVKM. DNA of the CDR3: TGTGCCAGCAGTTTAAAGACAGGACGCATTCAGTACTTC. Encoded protein: CASSLKTGRIQYF. Together with reference TRBV28 and TRBJ2-4, the CDR3 gives the full variable domain: DVKVTQSSRYLVKRTGEKVFLECVQDMDHENMFWYRQDPGLGLRLIYFSYDVKMKEKGDIPEGYSVSREKKERFSLILESASTNQTSMYLCASSLKTGRIQYFGAGTRLSVL.

This clonotype occurred a few times. The chain links TRBV12-3 or TRBV12-4 to TRBJ1-1; D gene unclear. This CDR3 spans 14 amino acids. V lost 6 bases and J lost 5, with 16 bases in between. The CDR3 DNA follows: TGTGCCAGCAGACCAATCGTGACTAGGACTGAAGCTTTCTTT. Protein: CASRPIVTRTEAFF.

This clonotype was observed a few times. The chain is built from TRBV6-5 and TRBJ2-2, with TRBD1 as a possible D gene (6 bases). V gave up 4 bases and J gave up 7 bases, with 16 bases separating them. This CDR3 has 15 residues. From germline, CDR1 is MNHEY and CDR2 SVGAGI. The CDR3: CASSSGRGFGGELFF. The CDR3 DNA reads TGTGCCAGCAGTTCGGGCAGGGGATTCGGCGGGGAGCTGTTTTTT.

In this sample, this clonotype turned up many times. This chain connects TRBV29-1 to TRBJ2-1; TRBD2 matches 8 bases. Looked up from germline, CDR1 is SQVTM and CDR2 is ANQGSEA. With 5 bases clipped from V and 7 bases from J, the junction kept 10 bases outside the gene matches. The CDR3 extends over 14 amino acids. The CDR3 sequence: CSVLPLSGGNEQFF. CDR3 in DNA: TGCAGCGTTCTTCCCCTCTCGGGGGGGAATGAGCAGTTCTTC.